This TCR beta chain was sequenced for a study of somatic mutations in cytotoxic T cells in rheumatoid arthritis. Germline-derived CDR1 and CDR2 are MGHRA and YSYEKL. The CDR3 has 13 amino acids. V was cut by 0 bases and J by 4 bases, with 6 bases left in between. Assay used: immunoSEQ multiplex PCR; TCRdb lists only in-frame clones, some missing. The data hold about 25,000 clones, with roughly 69% observed a single time. On this clone itself: What it recognizes is unknown.

Notes on the study in general: Antigens targeted by the expanded CD8+ clones were unknown. The CD8+ clonality of rheumatoid arthritis patients increased with age, whereas that of healthy controls did not.

Positive selection using magnetic beads isolated the CD4+ and CD8+ cells (purity was checked by flow cytometry). This clonotype was sampled from a woman younger than 35 in good health. The J gene is TRBJ1-2, the V gene TRBV4-1, with D perhaps matching TRBD1 (6 bases). The sample taken for sequencing was CD8+ T cells sorted from blood. The CDR3 loop is CASSQDRGYGYTF. CDR3 nucleotides: TGCGCCAGCAGCCAAGACAGGGGCTATGGCTACACCTTC.